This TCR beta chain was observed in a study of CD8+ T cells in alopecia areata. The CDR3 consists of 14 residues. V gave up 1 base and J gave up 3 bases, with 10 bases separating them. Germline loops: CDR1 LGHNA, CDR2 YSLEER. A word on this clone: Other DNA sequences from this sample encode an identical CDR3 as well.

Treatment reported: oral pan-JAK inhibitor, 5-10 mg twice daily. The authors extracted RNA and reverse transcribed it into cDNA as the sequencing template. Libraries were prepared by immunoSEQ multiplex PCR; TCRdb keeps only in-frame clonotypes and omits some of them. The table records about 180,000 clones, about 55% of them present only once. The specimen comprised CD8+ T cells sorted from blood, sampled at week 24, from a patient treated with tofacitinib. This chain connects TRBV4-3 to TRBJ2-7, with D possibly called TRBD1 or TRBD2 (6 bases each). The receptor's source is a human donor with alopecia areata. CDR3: CASSQGRGVYEQYF. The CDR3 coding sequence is TGCGCCAGCAGCCAAGGAAGGGGGGTCTACGAGCAGTACTTC.